The 17 T cell receptor beta chains presented below share a single source sample, sequenced in a study of blood T cell repertoires in COVID-19. Using immunoSEQ multiplex PCR, the repertoire was profiled, and TCRdb retains in-frame clones only, with some absent. The sample has fewer than 250,000 clones; approximately 90% are singletons. Sequences were obtained from peripheral blood. The receptor set was obtained from a man aged 25 to 40 with COVID-19, enrolled during active disease.

The chain links TRBV7-9 to TRBJ2-7; a weak D match, TRBD1 (6 bases). Deletions cut 1 base from V and 6 bases from J, with 7 bases between. This CDR3 spans 12 amino acids. Germline assignment: CDR1 SEHNR and CDR2 FQNEAQ (reference sequence). The CDR3 sequence is CASSLGGGEQYF. CDR3 bases: TGTGCCAGCAGCTTAGGAGGGGGCGAGCAGTACTTC.

The table lists this clone with a count of one. The chain uses TRBV23-1 and TRBJ2-7; 8 positions agree with TRBD1. TRBV23-1 is an ORF, and what it does is uncertain. V was clipped by 4 bases and J by 3 bases; unmatched bases: 8. The CDR3 totals 15 residues. The CDR3: CASSLDRGENYEQYF. Here the CDR3 DNA reads TGCGCCAGCAGTCTAGACAGGGGAGAAAACTACGAGCAGTACTTC.

This chain uses TRBV7-9 with TRBJ1-1, with 11 bases matching TRBD1. This CDR3 is 16 amino acids long. Trimming at V came to 5 bases and at J to 4 bases, leaving 9 bases not matched to a gene. Germline CDR1 and CDR2: SEHNR and FQNEAQ (reference sequence). CDR3 nucleotides: TGTGCCAGCAGCCACGGGACAGGGGGTGCTCGCACTGAAGCTTTCTTT. As protein: CASSHGTGGARTEAFF.

This clone appeared a single time. This chain joins TRBV5-1 and TRBJ2-1; TRBD2 aligns across 8 bases. The V gene's germline CDR1 is SGHRS and CDR2 YFSETQ. Trimming took 7 bases from V and 5 from J; bases not matched to a gene: 20. The CDR3 covers 18 residues. The CDR3 spells CASASIAITSGAHNEQFF. The DNA for the CDR3 is TGCGCCAGCGCAAGCATCGCCATAACTAGCGGAGCCCACAATGAGCAGTTCTTC.

The CDR3 nucleotides are TGTGCCAGCAGTTTATTCCTGACCGGCGGGGGAGGCTACACCTTC. Protein sequence: CASSLFLTGGGGYTF. The chain combines TRBV28 with TRBJ1-2, with D possibly matching TRBD1 (5 bases). Germline CDR1 MDHEN, CDR2 SYDVKM. V was clipped by 1 base and J by 8 bases, with 17 bases between them. The CDR3 length is 15 residues.

This clone showed up just once. Other DNA sequences within the sample encode an identical CDR3. The genes are TRBV9 and TRBJ1-2; D possibly corresponds to TRBD1 (6 bases). CDR3 length: 13 amino acids. V shed 4 bases and J shed 2 bases, with 9 bases lying between them. The germline CDR1 and CDR2 sequences are SGDLS and YYNGEE. CDR3 nucleotides: TGTGCCAGCAGCAGAGACAGGAACTATGGCTACACCTTC. Amino acid sequence: CASSRDRNYGYTF.

V usage is TRBV7-2 and J usage is TRBJ1-1; 8 bases map to TRBD1. The CDR3 has 16 amino acids. Unmatched junction bases numbered 7, after V lost 4 bases and J lost 0 bases. CDR1 is SGHTA and CDR2 is FQGNSA in the germline V gene. CDR3 in DNA: TGTGCCAGCAGCTCAGGGGGCCGAGGGATGAACACTGAAGCTTTCTTT. This encodes CASSSGGRGMNTEAFF.

The chain links TRBV2 to TRBJ1-6; TRBD1 agrees at 10 bases. Looked up from germline, CDR1 is SNHLY and CDR2 is FYNNEI. This CDR3 is 13 amino acids long. J gave up 10 bases and V 10 bases, and 7 bases lay outside the gene matches. CDR3 sequence reads: CATTTGGQSPLHF. The CDR3 bases are TGTGCCACCACGACAGGGGGCCAATCACCCCTCCACTTT. Complete variable domain (other parts from reference TRBV2 and TRBJ1-6): EPEVTQTPSHQVTQMGQEVILRCVPISNHLYFYWYRQILGQKVEFLVSFYNNEISEKSEIFDDQFSVERPDGSNFTLKIRSTKLEDSAMYFCATTTGGQSPLHFGNGTRLTVT.

The V call is TRBV29-1, the J call TRBJ2-3; a possible D gene is TRBD1 (5 bases). The germline V gene encodes CDR1 SQVTM and CDR2 ANQGSEA. The germline V and J ends were trimmed by 2 bases and 2 bases, with 11 bases remaining between them. CDR3 size: 14 residues. The CDR3, as DNA: TGCAGCGTTGAACACAGGACCTACACAGATACGCAGTATTTT. Translated: CSVEHRTYTDTQYF.

The chain joins TRBV9 to TRBJ2-2; TRBD1 is a possible D gene (5 bases). Trimming removed 4 bases from V and 6 bases from J, with 13 bases in between. CDR3 length: 14 amino acids. The germline V gene encodes CDR1 SGDLS and CDR2 YYNGEE. Here the CDR3 DNA reads TGTGCCAGCAGCCCACGGACATTTTCCGGGGAGCTGTTTTTT. The encoded protein is CASSPRTFSGELFF.

The chain links TRBV6-6 to TRBJ1-2, with 8 bases fitting TRBD1. The CDR3 spans 15 residues. The germline gives CDR1 MNHNY, CDR2 SVGAGI (reference sequence). After removal of 0 bases from V and 4 bases from J, the junction contained 4 bases not matched to a gene. The DNA for the CDR3 is TGTGCCAGCAGTTACTCTCCACAGGGGGGCTATGGCTACACCTTC. Its translation is CASSYSPQGGYGYTF.

The V and J genes are TRBV3-1 (or the pseudogene TRBV3-2) and TRBJ2-1, with 8 bases aligning to TRBD1. The CDR3 consists of 18 residues. Germline V lookup: CDR1 LGHDT, CDR2 YNNKEL (reference sequence). Losses at the gene ends were 4 bases for V and 1 base for J; bases not matched to a gene: 12. CDR3 sequence (DNA): TGTGCCAGCAGCCTCCCGGGGAGACAGGGGAGATCCTACAATGAGCAGTTCTTC. This gives the protein CASSLPGRQGRSYNEQFF.

This chain joins TRBV7-8 and TRBJ2-7, with D possibly TRBD1 on 5 matching bases. V lost 3 bases and J lost 2, with 14 bases in between. The CDR3 spans 15 residues. The germline CDR1 and CDR2 sequences are SGHVS and FQNEAQ. The CDR3 nucleotides read TGTGCCAGCAGCTTGAGACAGTCGTCTGCCTACGAGCAGTACTTC. It translates to CASSLRQSSAYEQYF. Complete variable domain (other parts from reference TRBV7-8 and TRBJ2-7): GAGVSQSPRYKVAKRGQDVALRCDPISGHVSLFWYQQALGQGPEFLTYFQNEAQLDKSGLPSDRFFAERPEGSVSTLKIQRTQQEDSAVYLCASSLRQSSAYEQYFGPGTRLTVT.

The chain has TRBV7-3 and TRBJ2-7; D uncertain. Germline loops: CDR1 SGHTA, CDR2 FQGTGA. V was pared by 0 bases and J by 0 bases, with 9 bases between. This CDR3 has 15 residues. The CDR3 DNA reads TGTGCCAGCAGCTTAACCGGAGACGGCTCCTACGAGCAGTACTTC. This gives the protein CASSLTGDGSYEQYF.

The rearrangement uses TRBV12-5 and TRBJ1-2, with 8 bases fitting TRBD1. The CDR3 consists of 16 residues. Per germline, CDR1 LGHNT and CDR2 FRNRAP. J lost 2 bases, V lost 2 bases, and 7 bases had no gene match. The CDR3 spells CASGLTPGQENYGYTF. The CDR3 DNA reads as TGTGCTAGTGGTTTGACCCCGGGACAGGAAAACTATGGCTACACCTTC. Variable domain in full (rest from reference TRBV12-5 and TRBJ1-2): DARVTQTPRHKVTEMGQEVTMRCQPILGHNTVFWYRQTMMQGLELLAYFRNRAPLDDSGMPKDRFSAEMPDATLATLKIQPSEPRDSAVYFCASGLTPGQENYGYTFGSGTRLTVV.

The genes are TRBV6-7 and TRBJ1-1; D gene ambiguous. TRBV6-7 is filed as an ORF, its function uncertain. The CDR3 is 10 amino acids. V dropped 6 bases and J dropped 7 bases, with 6 bases sitting between them. The CDR3 bases are TGTGCCAGCAGCCGTGTTGAAGCTTTCTTT. Translating it yields CASSRVEAFF.

This clone has only one observation. CDR3 nucleotides: TGCGCCAGCAGCCAAGTACAGGAAGCGAGTGAGCAGTTCTTC. It encodes CASSQVQEASEQFF. The J gene is TRBJ2-1, the V gene TRBV4-3; TRBD1 is a possible D gene (5 bases). This CDR3 region has 14 residues. V dropped 1 base and J dropped 9 bases, with 13 bases sitting between them. Germline lookup yields CDR1 LGHNA and CDR2 YSLEER.